The 14 T cell receptor beta chains below all came from one sample that was sequenced in a study of OX40 agonist ivuxolimab in advanced cancers. TCRdb's copy holds only in-frame clones and misses some; the assay was immunoSEQ multiplex PCR. Of around 48,000 clones in the sample, 83% are singletons; the top ten hold 1.2%. Material: CD4+ or CD8+ T cells sorted from blood, obtained in a trial of the OX40 agonist ivuxolimab. These receptors originate from an adult with an advanced solid tumor such as melanoma, head and neck, liver or kidney cancer.

The chain couples TRBV30 to TRBJ2-6, with 9 bases that match TRBD1. Trimming took 1 base from V and 0 from J; bases not matched to a gene: 4. The CDR3 contains 17 residues. Germline V gene data show CDR1 as GTSNPN and CDR2 as SVGIG (reference sequence). Here the CDR3 reads CAWSGGTGYSGANVLTF. The CDR3 region has the DNA TGTGCCTGGAGTGGAGGGACAGGGTACTCTGGGGCCAACGTCCTGACTTTC.

The rearrangement uses TRBV7-2 and TRBJ2-5; D call uncertain. The CDR3 has 15 residues. The germline CDR1 and CDR2 sequences are SGHTA and FQGNSA. The V end was cut by 5 bases, the J end by 0 bases, with 13 bases between. CDR3 sequence reads: CASSLDRGHQETQYF. The CDR3 nucleotides read TGTGCCAGCAGCCTGGACCGAGGACACCAAGAGACCCAGTACTTC.

The rearrangement joins TRBV19 to TRBJ1-2; 8 bases are shared with TRBD1. The CDR3 is 14 amino acids. V was pared by 4 bases and J by 5 bases, with 6 bases of the junction left unmatched. Germline V CDR1 and CDR2: LNHDA, SQIVND (reference sequence). The DNA for the CDR3 is TGTGCCAGTAGTAATAGACAGGGGAAGTATGGCTACACCTTC. Protein: CASSNRQGKYGYTF.

The rearrangement joins TRBV29-1 to TRBJ2-2, with TRBD1 identical over 7 bases. The CDR3 length is 14 residues. Trimming removed 8 bases from V and 1 base from J; junction bases left unmatched: 7. Germline-derived CDR1 and CDR2 are SQVTM and ANQGSEA. CDR3 coding DNA: TGCAGCTACCAGGGACAGAAGAACACCGGGGAGCTGTTTTTT. This gives the protein CSYQGQKNTGELFF.

The CDR3 nucleotides are TGTGCCAGCAGCAGGGACTACTCAACCTACGAGCAGTACTTC. This translates into CASSRDYSTYEQYF. The J gene is TRBJ2-7, the V gene TRBV6-5; the match to TRBD2 covers 7 bases. From germline, CDR1 is MNHEY and CDR2 SVGAGI. This CDR3 has 14 residues. V was pared by 6 bases and J by 2 bases, with 7 bases of the junction left unmatched.

This rearrangement joins TRBV6-5 to TRBJ1-6; D might be TRBD1 (5 bases). The germline V gene encodes CDR1 MNHEY and CDR2 SVGAGI. There are 13 residues in the CDR3. The germline V and J ends were trimmed by 7 bases and 6 bases, with 10 bases remaining between them. The CDR3 DNA is TGTGCCAGCACCCGACAGACTAATTCACCCCTCCACTTT. This translates into CASTRQTNSPLHF.

The chain employs TRBV21-1 and TRBJ2-5; the table calls TRBD1, which could not be checked here. TRBV21-1 is a known pseudogene. The CDR3 length is 17 residues. Written as DNA, the CDR3 is TGTGCCAGCAGCCCCCGGGACACCCCTTTCGGAATGGAGACCCAGTACTTC. Protein: CASSPRDTPFGMETQYF.

V is TRBV7-2 and J is TRBJ2-1, with 7 bases lining up with TRBD1. The CDR3 spans 15 residues. The V segment lost 2 bases and the J segment 6 bases; nucleotides outside the gene matches: 7. Germline CDR1 SGHTA, CDR2 FQGNSA. CDR3 bases: TGTGCCAGCAGCTTATGGACAGGTCAGCGCAATGAGCAGTTCTTC. Amino acid sequence: CASSLWTGQRNEQFF. Complete variable domain (other parts from reference TRBV7-2 and TRBJ2-1): GAGVSQSPSNKVTEKGKDVELRCDPISGHTALYWYRQSLGQGLEFLIYFQGNSAPDKSGLPSDRFSAERTGGSVSTLTIQRTQQEDSAVYLCASSLWTGQRNEQFFGPGTRLTVL.

This clone was observed a handful of times. The rearrangement uses TRBV2 and TRBJ2-3; 7 bases are a match to TRBD2. This CDR3 is 16 amino acids long. The junction had 10 bases not matched to a gene; V was cut back by 4 bases and J by 3 bases. Germline CDR1 SNHLY, CDR2 FYNNEI. CDR3: CASSVGRGVRTDTQYF. The CDR3 region has the DNA TGTGCCAGCAGTGTGGGTCGGGGGGTGAGGACAGATACGCAGTATTTT.

The chain combines TRBV10-3 with TRBJ2-3, with a possible D match to TRBD2 (5 bases). CDR1 ENHRY and CDR2 SYGVKD come from the germline V gene. The length of the CDR3 is 14 residues. V was trimmed by 4 bases and J by 2 bases, leaving 10 bases between them. CDR3 sequence: CAISGGLTTDTQYF. Here the CDR3 DNA reads TGTGCCATCAGTGGAGGGCTCACCACAGATACGCAGTATTTT.

The CDR3 is CASSLAVGRLNTEAFF. CDR3 DNA: TGTGCCAGCAGCTTAGCAGTAGGACGGTTGAACACTGAAGCTTTCTTT. This sequence joins TRBV7-2 and TRBJ1-1; no clear D. V lost 0 bases to trimming and J lost 0 bases, with 11 bases between them. Germline loops: CDR1 SGHTA, CDR2 FQGNSA. The CDR3 extends over 16 amino acids.

J is TRBJ1-4 and V is TRBV9, with D perhaps matching TRBD1 (6 bases). Germline loops: CDR1 SGDLS, CDR2 YYNGEE. The CDR3 has 15 residues. V lost 3 bases and J lost 7, with 16 bases in between. CDR3 bases: TGTGCCAGCAGCGCGCAACAGGGACCAGGTGAAAAACTGTTTTTT. This gives the protein CASSAQQGPGEKLFF. The full variable domain, with the rest looked up from reference TRBV9 and TRBJ1-4, is DSGVTQTPKHLITATGQRVTLRCSPRSGDLSVYWYQQSLDQGLQFLIQYYNGEERAKGNILERFSAQQFPDLHSELNLSSLELGDSALYFCASSAQQGPGEKLFFGSGTQLSVL.

This clone was counted a few times. The chain combines TRBV5-1 with TRBJ2-1; 7 bases map to TRBD2. The CDR3 consists of 14 residues. From germline, CDR1 is SGHRS and CDR2 YFSETQ. J gave up 0 bases and V 7 bases, and 4 bases lay outside the gene matches. The CDR3, as DNA: TGCGCCAGCGCGGGGAGGGCCTCCTACAATGAGCAGTTCTTC. This encodes CASAGRASYNEQFF.

CDR3 nucleotides: TGTGCCAGCAGCGAAGACCTGGCTCAGATTTATGGCTACACCTTC. This translates into CASSEDLAQIYGYTF. This rearrangement joins TRBV7-9 to TRBJ1-2; D call uncertain. The germline V and J ends were trimmed by 5 bases and 5 bases, with 18 bases remaining between them. The germline CDR1 and CDR2 sequences are SEHNR and FQNEAQ (reference sequence). The CDR3 extends over 15 amino acids.